This TCR beta chain was profiled in a study of technical replicates of blood from several donors. The CDR3 has 18 amino acids. The germline V gene has CDR1 LGHNA and CDR2 YSLEER. With V trimmed by 3 bases and J by 7 bases, 18 bases remained unmatched. Using immunoSEQ multiplex PCR, the repertoire was profiled, and TCRdb retains in-frame clones only, with some absent. The table has roughly 51,000 clones, around 93% seen once. The chain recombines TRBV4-3 with TRBJ2-7, with 10 positions matching TRBD1. The receptor was isolated from a human donor in good health. Some clones in this sample may be carry-over from other donors' samples. The sample consisted of PBMCs. The CDR3 reads CASSQEEFPPGQGKEQYF. The CDR3 DNA sequence: TGCGCCAGCAGCCAGGAAGAATTTCCACCGGGACAGGGGAAGGAGCAGTACTTC.